One and the same sample provided the 8 T cell receptor beta chains below, sequenced in a study of T cell changes during pregnancy in multiple sclerosis. Only in-frame clones appear in the TCRdb table, and some are missing; sequencing was by immunoSEQ multiplex PCR. The data show about 50,000 clones, with roughly 89% seen just once and about 5.1% held by the top ten. The source material was peripheral blood, sampled after pregnancy. Receptors were obtained from a female donor in good health, enrolled as a control in a pregnancy study.

The genes are TRBV28 and TRBJ1-4; 7 bases align to TRBD1. V was pared by 6 bases and J by 1 base, with 2 bases of the junction left unmatched. The CDR3 is made up of 14 amino acids. Per germline, CDR1 MDHEN and CDR2 SYDVKM. The CDR3 nucleotides read TGTGCCAGCAGCCGACAGGGAACTAATGAAAAACTGTTTTTT. It encodes CASSRQGTNEKLFF.

This chain uses TRBV29-1 with TRBJ2-7, with D tentatively TRBD2 (5 bases). Per germline, CDR1 SQVTM and CDR2 ANQGSEA. This CDR3 has 14 amino acids. The V end was cut by 3 bases, the J end by 2 bases, with 14 bases between. Here the CDR3 reads CSVEEGGYPYEQYF. The CDR3 DNA is TGCAGCGTTGAGGAAGGAGGTTACCCCTACGAGCAGTACTTC.

The chain is built from TRBV14 and TRBJ2-1, with TRBD2 identical over 7 bases. Germline V gene data show CDR1 as SGHDN and CDR2 as FVKESK. With 1 base clipped from V and 7 bases from J, the junction kept 7 bases outside the gene matches. The CDR3 spans 15 residues. The CDR3 sequence is CASSQAKLARNEQFF. CDR3 sequence (DNA): TGTGCCAGCAGCCAAGCGAAACTAGCGAGGAATGAGCAGTTCTTC.

V usage is TRBV6-1 and J usage is TRBJ1-2, with D unresolved. Looked up from germline, CDR1 is MNHNS and CDR2 is SASEGT. The CDR3 has 14 amino acids. V gave up 2 bases and J gave up 4 bases, with 11 bases separating them. This chain's CDR3 is CASSERAEGYGYTF. The CDR3 coding sequence is TGTGCCAGCAGTGAACGGGCAGAGGGCTATGGCTACACCTTC.

This clone appeared many times. V usage is TRBV13 and J usage is TRBJ2-7; TRBD2 agrees at 8 bases. V was pared by 0 bases and J by 4 bases, with 11 bases of the junction left unmatched. The CDR3 length is 17 residues. CDR1 and CDR2 from the germline V gene are PRHDT and FYEKMQ (reference sequence). The CDR3 here is CASSLGGGRGGKYEQYF. In nucleotides, the CDR3 is TGTGCCAGCAGCTTAGGCGGGGGGCGCGGGGGGAAATACGAGCAGTACTTC.

V is TRBV4-2 and J is TRBJ1-2; 11 nucleotides line up with TRBD1. CDR3 length equals 15 residues. V shed 4 bases and J 6 bases; nucleotides not matched to a gene: 7. Germline CDR1 and CDR2: LGHNA and YNFKEQ. The chain's CDR3 is CASSPPGTGGDGYTF. CDR3 bases: TGTGCCAGCAGCCCGCCCGGGACAGGGGGGGATGGCTACACCTTC.

The rearrangement joins TRBV6-5 to TRBJ1-2; D may be TRBD1 (5 bases). In germline, CDR1 is MNHEY, CDR2 SVGAGI. The CDR3 length is 13 residues. V was clipped by 6 bases and J by 4 bases, with 12 bases between them. CDR3 nucleotides: TGTGCCAGCAGCCCGGGGGAGGTCTATGGCTACACCTTC. This codes for CASSPGEVYGYTF.

The chain links TRBV4-3 to TRBJ2-7; 9 bases align to TRBD1. V trimming: 4 bases; J trimming: 1 base; junction bases outside the gene matches: 8. CDR1 is LGHNA and CDR2 is YSLEER in the germline V gene. CDR3 size: 16 residues. The CDR3 DNA follows: TGCGCCAGCAGCCCCCGGGACAGGGTCTCGTCCTACGAGCAGTACTTC. Its protein is CASSPRDRVSSYEQYF.